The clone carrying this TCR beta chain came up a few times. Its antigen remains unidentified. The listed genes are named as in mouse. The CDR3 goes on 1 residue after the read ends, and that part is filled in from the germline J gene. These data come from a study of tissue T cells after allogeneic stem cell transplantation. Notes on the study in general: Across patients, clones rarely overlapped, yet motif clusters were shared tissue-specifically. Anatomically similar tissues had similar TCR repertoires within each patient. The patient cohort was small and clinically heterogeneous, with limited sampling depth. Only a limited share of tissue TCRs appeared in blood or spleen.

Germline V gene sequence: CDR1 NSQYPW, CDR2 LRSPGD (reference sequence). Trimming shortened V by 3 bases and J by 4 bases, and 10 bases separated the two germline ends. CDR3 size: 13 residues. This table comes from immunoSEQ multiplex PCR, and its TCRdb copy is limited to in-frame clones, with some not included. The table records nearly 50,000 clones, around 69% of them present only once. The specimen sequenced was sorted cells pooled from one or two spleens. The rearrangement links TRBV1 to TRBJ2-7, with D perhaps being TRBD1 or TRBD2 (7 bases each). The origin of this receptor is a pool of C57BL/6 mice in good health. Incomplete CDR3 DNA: TGCACCTGCAGTGCCCAGGGGGGGTATGAACAGTAC. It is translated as CTCSAQGGYEQY. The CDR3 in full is CTCSAQGGYEQYF. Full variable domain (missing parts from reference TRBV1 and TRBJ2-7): VTLLEQNPRWRLVPRGQAVNLRCILKNSQYPWMSWYQQDLQKQLQWLFTLRSPGDKEVKSLPGADYLATRVTDTELRLQVANMSQGRTLYCTCSAQGGYEQYFGPGTRLTVL.